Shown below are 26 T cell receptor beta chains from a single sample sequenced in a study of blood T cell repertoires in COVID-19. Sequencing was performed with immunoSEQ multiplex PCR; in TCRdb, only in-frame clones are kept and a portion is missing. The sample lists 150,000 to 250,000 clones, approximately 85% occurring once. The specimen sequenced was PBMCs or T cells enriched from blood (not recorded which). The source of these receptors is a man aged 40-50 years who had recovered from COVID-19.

The CDR3 nucleotides are TGCGCCAGCAGCCAGGGGCGACTGACAGATACGCAGTATTTT. It encodes CASSQGRLTDTQYF. V and J are TRBV4-1 and TRBJ2-3; possibly TRBD1 for D (5 bases). This CDR3 has 14 residues. Trimming cost V 3 bases and J 3 bases, with 10 bases left between them. Germline V gene data show CDR1 as MGHRA and CDR2 as YSYEKL.

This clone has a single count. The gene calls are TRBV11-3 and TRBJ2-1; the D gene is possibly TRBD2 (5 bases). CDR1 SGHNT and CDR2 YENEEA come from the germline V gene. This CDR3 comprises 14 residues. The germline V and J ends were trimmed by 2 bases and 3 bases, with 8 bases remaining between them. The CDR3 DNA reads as TGTGCCAGCAGCTTATACGGGGACTACAATGAGCAGTTCTTC. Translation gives CASSLYGDYNEQFF.

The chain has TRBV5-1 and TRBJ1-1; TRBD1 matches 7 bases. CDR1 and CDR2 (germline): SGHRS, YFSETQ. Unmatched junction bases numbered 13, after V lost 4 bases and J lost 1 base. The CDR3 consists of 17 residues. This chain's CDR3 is CASSIYPQGSANTEAFF. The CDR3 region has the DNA TGCGCCAGCAGCATCTATCCACAGGGGAGTGCGAACACTGAAGCTTTCTTT.

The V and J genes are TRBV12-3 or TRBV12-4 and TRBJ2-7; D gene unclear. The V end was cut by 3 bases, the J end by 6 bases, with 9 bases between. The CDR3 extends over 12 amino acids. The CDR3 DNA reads TGTGCCAGCAGTTTTTCTAACCGCGAGCAGTACGTC. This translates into CASSFSNREQYV.

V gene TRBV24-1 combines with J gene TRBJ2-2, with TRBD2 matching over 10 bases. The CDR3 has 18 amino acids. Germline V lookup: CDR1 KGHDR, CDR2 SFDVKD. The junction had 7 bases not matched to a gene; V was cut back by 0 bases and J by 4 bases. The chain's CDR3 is CATSDLASGRALTGELFF. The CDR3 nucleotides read TGTGCCACCAGTGATTTGGCCAGCGGGAGGGCCCTCACCGGGGAGCTGTTTTTT.

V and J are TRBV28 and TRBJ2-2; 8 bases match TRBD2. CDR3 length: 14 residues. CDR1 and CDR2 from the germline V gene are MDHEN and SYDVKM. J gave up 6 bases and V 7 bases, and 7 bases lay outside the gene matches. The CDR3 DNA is TGTGCCAGCAACCCGGGAGGGCTCGCCGGGGAGCTGTTTTTT. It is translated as CASNPGGLAGELFF.

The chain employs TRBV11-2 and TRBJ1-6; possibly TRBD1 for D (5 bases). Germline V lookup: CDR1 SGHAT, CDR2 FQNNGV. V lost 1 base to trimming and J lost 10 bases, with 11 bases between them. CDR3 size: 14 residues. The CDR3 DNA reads TGTGCCAGCAGCTTAGGATTGGAGGGGTCACCCCTCCACTTT. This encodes CASSLGLEGSPLHF.

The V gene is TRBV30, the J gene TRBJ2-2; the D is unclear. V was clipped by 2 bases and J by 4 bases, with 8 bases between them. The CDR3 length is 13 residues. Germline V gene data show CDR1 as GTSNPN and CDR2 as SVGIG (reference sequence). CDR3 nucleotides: TGTGCCTGGAGTTCATGGAGCACCGGGGAGCTGTTTTTT. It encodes CAWSSWSTGELFF.

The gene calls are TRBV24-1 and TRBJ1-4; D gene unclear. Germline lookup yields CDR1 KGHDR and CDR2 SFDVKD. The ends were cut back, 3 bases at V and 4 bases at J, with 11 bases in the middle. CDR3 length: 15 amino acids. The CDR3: CATSDTRGGNEKLFF. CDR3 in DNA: TGTGCCACCAGTGATACCCGGGGTGGTAATGAAAAACTGTTTTTT.

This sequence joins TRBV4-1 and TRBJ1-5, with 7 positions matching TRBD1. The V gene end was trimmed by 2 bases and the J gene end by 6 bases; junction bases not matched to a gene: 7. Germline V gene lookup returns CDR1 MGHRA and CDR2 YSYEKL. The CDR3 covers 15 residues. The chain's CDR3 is CASSQPGQVGQPQHF. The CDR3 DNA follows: TGCGCCAGCAGCCAACCCGGACAGGTCGGTCAGCCCCAGCATTTT.

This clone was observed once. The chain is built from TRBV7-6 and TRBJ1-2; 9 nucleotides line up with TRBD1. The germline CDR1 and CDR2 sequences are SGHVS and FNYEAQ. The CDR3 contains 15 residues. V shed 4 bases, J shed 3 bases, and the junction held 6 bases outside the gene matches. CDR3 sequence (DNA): TGTGCCAGCAGCTCCGGACAGGGGCTGGACTATGGCTACACCTTC. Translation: CASSSGQGLDYGYTF.

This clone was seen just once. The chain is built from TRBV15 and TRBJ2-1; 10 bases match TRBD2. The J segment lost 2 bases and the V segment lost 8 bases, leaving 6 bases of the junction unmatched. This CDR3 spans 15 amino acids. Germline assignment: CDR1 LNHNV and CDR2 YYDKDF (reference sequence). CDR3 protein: CATCRTSGTYNEQFF. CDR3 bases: TGTGCCACCTGCCGGACTAGCGGTACCTACAATGAGCAGTTCTTC.

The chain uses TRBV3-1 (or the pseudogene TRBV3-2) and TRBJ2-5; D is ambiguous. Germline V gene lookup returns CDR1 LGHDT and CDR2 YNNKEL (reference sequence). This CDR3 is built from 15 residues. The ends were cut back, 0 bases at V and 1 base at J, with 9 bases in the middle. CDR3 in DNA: TGTGCCAGCAGCCAAGATTGGGCAGTCCAAGAGACCCAGTACTTC. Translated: CASSQDWAVQETQYF.

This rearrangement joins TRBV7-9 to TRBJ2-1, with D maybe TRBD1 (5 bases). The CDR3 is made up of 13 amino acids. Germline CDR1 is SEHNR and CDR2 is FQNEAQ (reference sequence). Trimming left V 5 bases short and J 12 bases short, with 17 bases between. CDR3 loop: CASSTEGVQWQFF. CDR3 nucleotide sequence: TGTGCCAGCAGCACCGAAGGGGTTCAATGGCAGTTCTTC.

CDR3 sequence reads: CASSPGGWANVLTF. The CDR3 nucleotides read TGTGCCAGCAGCCCGGGGGGGTGGGCCAACGTCCTGACTTTC. The chain recombines TRBV14 with TRBJ2-6; TRBD2 aligns across 8 bases. CDR1 SGHDN and CDR2 FVKESK come from the germline V gene. J was trimmed by 5 bases and V by 4 bases; bases with no gene match: 1. There are 14 residues in the CDR3.

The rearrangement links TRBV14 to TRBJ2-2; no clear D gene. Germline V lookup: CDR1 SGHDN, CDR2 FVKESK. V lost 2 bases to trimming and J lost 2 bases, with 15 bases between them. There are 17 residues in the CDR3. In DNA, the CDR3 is TGTGCCAGCAGCCAAAGATTTGGAACAGCCAACACCGGGGAGCTGTTTTTT. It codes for CASSQRFGTANTGELFF.

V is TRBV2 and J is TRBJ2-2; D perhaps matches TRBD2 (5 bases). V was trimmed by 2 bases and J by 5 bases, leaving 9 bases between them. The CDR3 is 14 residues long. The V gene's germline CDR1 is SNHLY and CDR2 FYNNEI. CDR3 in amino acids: CASSETGITGELFF. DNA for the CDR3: TGTGCCAGCAGTGAAACGGGGATTACCGGGGAGCTGTTTTTT.

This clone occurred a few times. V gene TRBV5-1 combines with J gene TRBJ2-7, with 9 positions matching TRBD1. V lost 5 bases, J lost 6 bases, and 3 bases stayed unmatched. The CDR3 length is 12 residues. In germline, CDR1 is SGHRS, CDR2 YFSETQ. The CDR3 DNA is TGCGCCAGCAGACAGGGGGCTCTCGAGCAGTACTTC. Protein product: CASRQGALEQYF.

In DNA, the CDR3 is TGTGCCAGCAGCCCTTCCAGGGTGGGCACCGGGGAGCTGTTTTTT. This encodes CASSPSRVGTGELFF. The J gene is TRBJ2-2, the V gene TRBV7-3; possible D gene TRBD1, 5 bases. This CDR3 has 15 amino acids. From germline, CDR1 is SGHTA and CDR2 FQGTGA. Deletions cut 5 bases from V and 4 bases from J, with 14 bases between.

CDR3 sequence: CASSSLQGSEQFF. CDR3 in DNA: TGTGCCAGCAGCTCTCTACAGGGAAGTGAGCAGTTCTTC. J is TRBJ2-1 and V is TRBV7-3; weak D call: TRBD1 (6 bases). The V end was cut by 4 bases, the J end by 9 bases, with 13 bases between. Germline lookup yields CDR1 SGHTA and CDR2 FQGTGA. The CDR3 has 13 residues.

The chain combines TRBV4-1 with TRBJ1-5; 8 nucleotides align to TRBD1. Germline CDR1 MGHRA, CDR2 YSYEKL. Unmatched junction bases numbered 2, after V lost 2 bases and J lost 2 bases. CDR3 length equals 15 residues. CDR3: CASSQNRGGNQPQHF. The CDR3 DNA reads TGCGCCAGCAGCCAAAACAGGGGGGGCAATCAGCCCCAGCATTTT.

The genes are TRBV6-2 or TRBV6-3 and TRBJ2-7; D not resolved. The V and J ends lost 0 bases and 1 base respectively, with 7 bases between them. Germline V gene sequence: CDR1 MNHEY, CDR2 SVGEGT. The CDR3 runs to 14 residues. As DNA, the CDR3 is TGTGCCAGCAGTTACTCGGAGAAGTCCTACGAGCAGTACTTC. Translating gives CASSYSEKSYEQYF.

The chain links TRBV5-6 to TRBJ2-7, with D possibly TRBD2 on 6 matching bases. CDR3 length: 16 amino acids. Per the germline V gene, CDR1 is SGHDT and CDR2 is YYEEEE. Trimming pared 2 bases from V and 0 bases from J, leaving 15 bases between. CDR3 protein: CASSLFPGSHSYEQYV. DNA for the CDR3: TGTGCCAGCAGCTTATTCCCCGGGAGCCACTCCTACGAGCAGTACGTC.

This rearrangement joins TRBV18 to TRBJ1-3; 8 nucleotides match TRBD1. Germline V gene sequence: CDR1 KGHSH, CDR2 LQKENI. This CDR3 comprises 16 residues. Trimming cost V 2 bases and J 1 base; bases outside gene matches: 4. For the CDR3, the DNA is TGTGCCAGCTCACCAGACAGGGGATATTCTGGAAACACCATATATTTT. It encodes CASSPDRGYSGNTIYF. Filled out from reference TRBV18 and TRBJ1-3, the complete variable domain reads NAGVMQNPRHLVRRRGQEARLRCSPMKGHSHVYWYRQLPEEGLKFMVYLQKENIIDESGMPKERFSAEFPKEGPSILRIQQVVRGDSAAYFCASSPDRGYSGNTIYFGEGSWLTVV.

CDR3 bases: TGTGCCAGCAGTACCCGGGAGGAGACCCAGTACTTC. This codes for CASSTREETQYF. This sequence joins TRBV12-3 or TRBV12-4 and TRBJ2-5; weak D call: TRBD2 (6 bases). V was pared by 5 bases and J by 5 bases, with 9 bases between. The length of the CDR3 is 12 residues.

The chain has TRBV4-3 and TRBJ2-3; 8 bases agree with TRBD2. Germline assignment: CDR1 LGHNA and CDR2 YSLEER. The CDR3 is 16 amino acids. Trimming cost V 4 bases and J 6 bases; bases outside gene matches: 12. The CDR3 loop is CASSPGGAPQEDTQYF. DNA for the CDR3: TGCGCCAGCAGCCCCGGGGGGGCCCCCCAGGAGGATACGCAGTATTTT.